This is a list of T cell receptor beta chains from one sample in a study of T-cell reconstitution after alpha-beta-depleted transplantation in children. TCRdb re-derived calls from the PCR reads in MiXCR, one entry per CDR3 protein. The sample has 350,000 to 400,000 distinct CDR3 sequences; about a fifth are singletons. The starting material was PBMCs from the stem cell graft donor, obtained from the stem cell graft. Source of these receptors: a human donor who donated a stem cell graft to a child with acute myeloid leukemia. The CDR3 runs from the conserved cysteine through the conserved F or W. D genes are given only for firm matches. Size is omitted from some rows. Given values are once, few, many or a class for expanded clones.

TRBV12-3/TRBV12-4	.	15	TRBJ2-1	TRBD2	CASSLVAGLGNEQFF	TGTGCCAGCAGTTTAGTAGCGGGATTAGGTAATGAGCAGTTCTTC
TRBV6-1	many	14	TRBJ2-7	TRBD2	CASKMTSGNYEQYF	TGTGCCAGCAAAATGACTAGCGGGAACTACGAGCAGTACTTC
TRBV12-3/TRBV12-4	.	17	TRBJ2-1	TRBD1	CASSLIMGQGGYNEQFF	TGTGCCAGCAGTTTAATTATGGGACAGGGGGGCTACAATGAGCAGTTCTTC
TRBV7-6	many	13	TRBJ1-1	.	CASSLVRQGKAFF	TGTGCCAGCAGCTTAGTTCGCCAGGGTAAAGCTTTCTTT
TRBV6-1	few	15	TRBJ1-5	.	CASHPEGSSNQPQHF	TGTGCCAGCCACCCCGAGGGATCGAGCAATCAGCCCCAGCATTTT
TRBV12-3/TRBV12-4	.	14	TRBJ2-1	TRBD1	CASSFPGQGSEQFF	TGTGCCAGCAGTTTCCCGGGACAGGGGAGTGAGCAGTTCTTC
TRBV6-5	.	16	TRBJ2-2	.	CASSFELAYNTGELFF	TGTGCCAGCAGTTTCGAACTTGCTTACAACACCGGGGAGCTGTTTTTT
TRBV20-1	many	16	TRBJ2-7	TRBD2	CSARPAGGAGSYEQYF	TGCAGTGCTCGCCCAGCGGGAGGAGCAGGGTCCTACGAGCAGTACTTC
TRBV5-5	.	15	TRBJ1-1	.	CASSLADTQNTEAFF	TGTGCCAGCAGCTTGGCTGACACACAGAACACTGAAGCTTTCTTT
TRBV12-3/TRBV12-4	few	14	TRBJ1-1	.	CASSLSGLNTEAFF	TGTGCCAGCAGTTTAAGTGGACTGAACACTGAAGCTTTCTTT
TRBV27	.	16	TRBJ2-4	.	CASSSPTREAKNIQYF	TGTGCCAGCAGTTCCCCGACAAGGGAAGCCAAAAACATTCAGTACTTC
TRBV28	.	15	TRBJ2-7	.	CASSLSGGTAYEQYF	TGTGCCAGCAGTCTCTCAGGGGGGACCGCCTACGAGCAGTACTTC
TRBV7-8	.	18	TRBJ2-2	.	CASSSGQPTTQNTGELFF	TGTGCCAGCAGCTCCGGACAGCCGACTACTCAGAACACCGGGGAGCTGTTTTTT
TRBV25-1	.	17	TRBJ2-1	TRBD2	CASRGTSGRDRTYEQFF	TGTGCCAGCAGAGGGACTAGCGGGAGGGACAGGACCTATGAGCAGTTCTTC
TRBV29-1	.	15	TRBJ2-3	.	CSVERDLPFTDTQYF	TGCAGCGTTGAACGGGATCTCCCCTTCACAGATACGCAGTATTTT
TRBV5-1	.	15	TRBJ1-2	TRBD1	CASSSPGQGTGGYTF	TGCGCCAGCAGCTCCCCGGGACAGGGGACGGGTGGCTACACCTTC
TRBV27	.	14	TRBJ2-5	.	CASSLPKRIQTQYF	TGTGCCAGCAGTTTACCGAAGAGAATACAGACCCAGTACTTC
TRBV6-5	few	16	TRBJ2-1	TRBD2	CASSYGTSGRTNEQFF	TGTGCCAGCAGTTATGGGACTAGCGGGAGAACCAATGAGCAGTTCTTC
TRBV27	many	14	TRBJ2-7	.	CASSPRTVRYEQYF	TGTGCCAGCAGTCCACGGACGGTTCGCTACGAGCAGTACTTC
TRBV11-2	.	16	TRBJ2-3	.	CASSLIGSGYTDTQYF	TGTGCCAGCAGCTTAATAGGTAGCGGCTACACAGATACGCAGTATTTT
TRBV5-5	few	15	TRBJ2-1	TRBD1	CASSGGQGLYNEQFF	TGTGCCAGCAGCGGGGGACAGGGACTCTACAATGAGCAGTTCTTC
TRBV11-2	.	14	TRBJ2-1	.	CASSFRGAGSEQFF	TGTGCCAGCAGCTTTAGAGGGGCGGGAAGTGAGCAGTTCTTC
TRBV20-1	.	13	TRBJ2-2	.	CSARRVEPGELFF	TGCAGTGCTAGAAGAGTCGAGCCCGGGGAGCTGTTTTTT
TRBV11-1	.	19	TRBJ2-6	TRBD1	CASSFLTGPLASGANVLTF	TGTGCCAGCAGCTTCCTGACAGGGCCGTTAGCCTCTGGGGCCAACGTCCTGACTTTC
TRBV6-5	.	17	TRBJ2-5	.	CASSYGVSGGLYETQYF	TGTGCCAGCAGTTACGGAGTTAGCGGAGGATTATACGAGACCCAGTACTTC
TRBV15	few	15	TRBJ2-1	.	CATSISGVYYNEQFF	TGTGCCACCAGCATTAGCGGTGTTTACTACAATGAGCAGTTCTTC
TRBV28	few	12	TRBJ2-1	.	CATKAGYNEQFF	TGTGCCACCAAGGCCGGGTACAATGAGCAGTTCTTC
TRBV20-1	.	17	TRBJ2-7	.	CSARDLRVAETFYEQYF	TGCAGTGCTAGAGATCTTAGGGTAGCTGAGACGTTCTACGAGCAGTACTTC
TRBV5-1	many	15	TRBJ2-3	.	CASSLDSPGTDTQYF	TGCGCCAGCAGCTTGGACTCTCCCGGCACAGATACGCAGTATTTT
TRBV10-3	many	15	TRBJ2-1	.	CAISPAGGKYNEQFF	TGTGCCATCAGCCCTGCGGGCGGCAAATACAATGAGCAGTTCTTC
TRBV9	few	16	TRBJ2-1	TRBD2	CASSVGSGRSYNEQFF	TGTGCCAGCAGCGTAGGGAGCGGGAGGTCCTACAATGAGCAGTTCTTC
TRBV12-3/TRBV12-4	many	15	TRBJ2-1	TRBD1	CASSPTGGANNEQFF	TGTGCCAGCAGCCCGACAGGGGGCGCAAACAATGAGCAGTTCTTC
TRBV24-1	few	15	TRBJ2-5	.	CATSASPGVQETQYF	TGTGCCACCAGCGCTTCACCCGGGGTCCAAGAGACCCAGTACTTC
TRBV12-3/TRBV12-4	many	13	TRBJ2-1	.	CASSFSNVNEQFF	TGTGCCAGCAGTTTTTCTAACGTCAATGAGCAGTTCTTC
TRBV27	few	14	TRBJ2-1	.	CASRRGSSYNEQFF	TGTGCCAGCAGACGGGGGAGCTCCTACAATGAGCAGTTCTTC
TRBV25-1	.	14	TRBJ2-7	.	CASSRDGTSYEQYF	TGTGCCAGCAGTCGGGACGGAACCTCCTACGAGCAGTACTTC
TRBV27	.	15	TRBJ2-1	TRBD2	CASSLPSGVYNEQFF	TGTGCCAGCAGTTTACCTAGCGGAGTTTACAATGAGCAGTTCTTC
TRBV4-1	.	15	TRBJ2-7	TRBD2	CASSQGTSGSSEQYF	TGCGCCAGCAGCCAAGGGACTAGCGGGAGTTCCGAGCAGTACTTC
TRBV7-8	few	14	TRBJ2-1	.	CASSLGEGFNEQFF	TGTGCCAGCAGCTTGGGGGAAGGCTTCAATGAGCAGTTCTTC
TRBV28	.	20	TRBJ2-7	.	CASSRLGGGDRDRYSYEQYF	TGTGCCAGCAGCCGTTTAGGAGGGGGAGACCGGGACCGCTACTCCTACGAGCAGTACTTC
TRBV4-3	few	16	TRBJ2-3	TRBD2	CASSRRTSGITDTQYF	TGCGCCAGCAGCCGCCGGACTAGCGGGATCACAGATACGCAGTATTTT
TRBV7-2	.	16	TRBJ2-7	TRBD1	CASSLGGTGPPYEQYF	TGTGCCAGCAGCTTAGGCGGGACAGGGCCACCCTACGAGCAGTACTTC
TRBV29-1	few	17	TRBJ2-7	TRBD2	CSVEEARLAGGPYEQYF	TGCAGCGTTGAAGAGGCGAGACTAGCGGGAGGGCCCTACGAGCAGTACTTC
TRBV20-1	few	14	TRBJ2-1	.	CSARDFSFYNEQFF	TGCAGTGCGAGGGACTTTAGCTTCTACAATGAGCAGTTCTTC
TRBV20-1	few	14	TRBJ2-1	.	CSARPRITYNEQFF	TGCAGTGCTAGACCTAGGATCACCTACAATGAGCAGTTCTTC
TRBV20-1	many	12	TRBJ2-7	.	CSATAEFYEQYF	TGCAGTGCTACAGCGGAGTTCTACGAGCAGTACTTC
TRBV20-1	few	13	TRBJ1-1	.	CSAPRTENTEAFF	TGCAGTGCCCCCCGGACGGAGAACACTGAAGCTTTCTTT
TRBV5-1	few	15	TRBJ2-5	TRBD2	CASSLGTSAPETQYF	TGCGCCAGCAGCTTGGGGACTAGCGCCCCGGAGACCCAGTACTTC
TRBV20-1	.	15	TRBJ2-7	.	CSASNVERPEYEQYF	TGCAGTGCTAGTAACGTCGAGCGGCCAGAATACGAGCAGTACTTC
TRBV20-1	many	14	TRBJ2-1	.	CSASLAASYNEQFF	TGCAGTGCTAGTTTAGCGGCATCCTACAATGAGCAGTTCTTC
TRBV4-2	.	15	TRBJ2-5	.	CASSPLVTRGETQYF	TGTGCCAGCAGCCCGTTAGTAACCAGAGGCGAGACCCAGTACTTC
TRBV2	.	16	TRBJ2-1	.	CASSSLEGASYNEQFF	TGTGCCAGCAGCTCCCTCGAAGGGGCGTCCTACAATGAGCAGTTCTTC